These 32 T cell receptor beta chains share one sample of origin, sequenced in a study of circulating tumor DNA in untreated peripheral T-cell lymphoma. Sequencing used immunoSEQ multiplex PCR; TCRdb keeps in-frame clones, though not all of them. Among almost 9,000 clones listed, about 82% were seen once. The sequencing sample was made of tumor tissue. These receptors originate from a human donor with peripheral T-cell lymphoma.

The chain couples TRBV29-1 to TRBJ2-3; D is uncertain. Trimming cost V 2 bases and J 5 bases, with 11 bases left between them. The CDR3 length is 13 residues. Germline CDR1 and CDR2: SQVTM and ANQGSEA. CDR3 nucleotides: TGCAGCGTTGAAAGGGTGTCGGGAGATACGCAGTATTTT. Protein: CSVERVSGDTQYF.

Only a few counts were recorded for this clone. V gene TRBV19 combines with J gene TRBJ1-2; D is ambiguous. The V end lost 5 bases, the J end lost 0 bases, and 13 bases lay between the germline ends. The CDR3 is made up of 15 amino acids. Per the germline V gene, CDR1 is LNHDA and CDR2 is SQIVND (reference sequence). In nucleotides, the CDR3 is TGTGCCAGTAGTTTAGCGGGCCCAGCTAACTATGGCTACACCTTC. Protein: CASSLAGPANYGYTF.

This clone was observed a single time. The chain employs TRBV19 and TRBJ1-2; 7 bases line up with TRBD1. The CDR3 is made up of 13 amino acids. Germline V gene sequence: CDR1 LNHDA, CDR2 SQIVND (reference sequence). After removal of 4 bases from V and 8 bases from J, the junction contained 7 bases not matched to a gene. Written as DNA, the CDR3 is TGTGCCAGTAGTACCAACAGGGGTTCGGGCTACACCTTC. It yields the protein CASSTNRGSGYTF.

The gene calls are TRBV4-1 and TRBJ1-4; 9 nucleotides line up with TRBD1. CDR1 MGHRA and CDR2 YSYEKL come from the germline V gene. J was trimmed by 8 bases and V by 3 bases; bases with no gene match: 7. The CDR3 contains 15 residues. DNA for the CDR3: TGCGCCAGCAGCCACTCCTGGACAGGGGAGGAAAAACTGTTTTTT. Translating it yields CASSHSWTGEEKLFF.

The chain is built from TRBV1 and TRBJ2-3; TRBD2 was called by the table and not checked on the DNA. TRBV1 is marked as a pseudogene. This CDR3 has 16 residues. In nucleotides, the CDR3 is TGCGCCAGCAGCCTGGACGGTGGGGGGACCGGAGATACGCAGTATTTT. Its translation: CASSLDGGGTGDTQYF.

The gene calls are TRBV7-1 and TRBJ1-5; a possible D gene is TRBD1 (5 bases). TRBV7-1 is flagged as an ORF with uncertain function. Trimming pared 7 bases from V and 0 bases from J, leaving 19 bases between. CDR3 length: 17 amino acids. CDR3 residues: CASKYDSGSYSNQPQHF. The CDR3 nucleotides are TGTGCCAGCAAGTACGACAGCGGGAGTTATAGCAATCAGCCCCAGCATTTT.

The V gene is TRBV19, the J gene TRBJ1-4; TRBD1 matches at 9 bases. V shed 5 bases and J 4 bases; nucleotides not matched to a gene: 8. The CDR3 extends over 16 amino acids. Germline V CDR1 and CDR2: LNHDA, SQIVND (reference sequence). This chain's CDR3 is CASSWDRVSRNEKLFF. CDR3 sequence (DNA): TGTGCCAGTAGTTGGGACAGGGTATCTCGTAATGAAAAACTGTTTTTT.

This clone was seen only once. CDR3 amino acids: CASSIQTGRYGYTF. In DNA, the CDR3 is TGTGCCAGTAGTATTCAAACAGGGAGGTATGGCTACACCTTC. The chain couples TRBV19 to TRBJ1-2; perhaps TRBD1 as D (6 bases). Germline values: CDR1 LNHDA, CDR2 SQIVND (reference sequence). The CDR3 totals 14 residues. Between the trimmed V and J ends, which lost 3 bases and 5 bases, there was a span of 13 bases.

The rearrangement uses TRBV6-8 and TRBJ1-2, with unresolved D. V was clipped by 5 bases and J by 3 bases, with 10 bases between them. The CDR3 covers 13 residues. The germline gives CDR1 MNHGY, CDR2 SAAAGT. The DNA for the CDR3 is TGTGCCAGCAGTATCGACGGAGACTATGGCTACACCTTC. Translating it yields CASSIDGDYGYTF.

The chain combines TRBV15 with TRBJ1-5; maybe TRBD1 (6 bases). The CDR3 runs to 15 residues. V dropped 6 bases and J dropped 0 bases, with 12 bases sitting between them. Germline V lookup: CDR1 LNHNV, CDR2 YYDKDF (reference sequence). The CDR3 region has the DNA TGTGCCACCAGTAGACAGGTTTATAGCAATCAGCCCCAGCATTTT. Translation: CATSRQVYSNQPQHF.

This rearrangement joins TRBV28 to TRBJ2-1; TRBD1 is a possible D gene (6 bases). This CDR3 is 12 amino acids long. Germline V gives CDR1 MDHEN, CDR2 SYDVKM. Trimming shortened V by 6 bases and J by 7 bases, and 10 bases separated the two germline ends. CDR3 in DNA: TGTGCCAGCAGCATTCAGGGGAATGAGCAGTTCTTC. Translating gives CASSIQGNEQFF.

Note on this clone: Mismatch with germline at one junction end may stem from a read error. The chain couples TRBV6-8 to TRBJ1-1; the D is unclear. Germline-derived CDR1 and CDR2 are MNHGY and SAAAGT. The CDR3 is made up of 15 amino acids. In DNA form, the CDR3 reads TGTGCCAGCACCCCTTTTGGACCGACGAACACTGAAACTTTCTTT. Its translation is CASTPFGPTNTETFF.

This clone was detected only a few times. V usage is TRBV30 and J usage is TRBJ1-6; D unclear. V was pared by 3 bases and J by 8 bases, with 20 bases between. Germline V gene data show CDR1 as GTSNPN and CDR2 as SVGIG (reference sequence). The CDR3 consists of 16 residues. CDR3 protein: CAWRAKIPLEDSPLHF. In nucleotides, the CDR3 is TGTGCCTGGAGGGCGAAGATTCCCCTGGAGGATTCACCCCTCCACTTT. The full variable domain, its missing parts supplied by reference TRBV30 and TRBJ1-6, is SQTIHQWPATLVQPVGSPLSLECTVEGTSNPNLYWYRQAAGRGLQLLFYSVGIGQISSEVPQNLSASRPQDRQFILSSKKLLLSDSGFYLCAWRAKIPLEDSPLHFGNGTRLTVT.

The V gene is TRBV6-8, the J gene TRBJ1-4, with D uncertain. Per germline, CDR1 MNHGY and CDR2 SAAAGT. This CDR3 has 14 residues. Trimming removed 6 bases at V and 5 bases at J, with 13 bases between. The CDR3 sequence: CASRRAAANEKLFF. The DNA of the CDR3 is TGTGCCAGCAGGAGGGCCGCGGCGAATGAAAAACTGTTTTTT.

This clone showed up just a few times. The gene calls are TRBV6-8 and TRBJ1-5; 7 bases align to TRBD1. This CDR3 region has 15 residues. V was clipped by 5 bases and J by 6 bases; unmatched bases: 10. CDR1 is MNHGY and CDR2 is SAAAGT in the germline V gene. The CDR3 sequence: CASSAPGGGGQPQHF. The CDR3 DNA reads TGTGCCAGCAGTGCCCCAGGGGGAGGAGGTCAGCCCCAGCATTTT.

This chain joins TRBV1 and TRBJ2-1; TRBD1, the D gene given by the table, was not confirmed from the DNA. TRBV1 is a documented pseudogene. CDR3 size: 15 residues. The CDR3: CASSQLGQGGDEQFF. CDR3 bases: TGCGCCAGCAGCCAATTGGGACAGGGTGGGGATGAGCAGTTCTTC.

The V call is TRBV9, the J call TRBJ2-7, with D maybe TRBD1 (6 bases). V gave up 5 bases and J gave up 5 bases, with 14 bases separating them. This CDR3 has 13 amino acids. Germline V gene data show CDR1 as SGDLS and CDR2 as YYNGEE. The CDR3: CASSDQGMDEQYF. DNA of the CDR3: TGTGCCAGCAGTGACCAGGGGATGGACGAGCAGTACTTC.

The chain joins TRBV18 to TRBJ1-4, with 10 bases fitting TRBD1. CDR3 length: 14 amino acids. V lost 6 bases to trimming and J lost 7 bases; unmatched junction nucleotides: 5. Germline V lookup: CDR1 KGHSH, CDR2 LQKENI. CDR3 DNA sequence: TGTGCCAGCTCCACCCGGGACAGGGGTGAAAAACTGTTTTTT. Translated, it gives CASSTRDRGEKLFF.

This rearrangement joins TRBV11-3 to TRBJ1-4; D is possibly TRBD1 (5 bases). The CDR3 extends over 17 amino acids. Germline V gene sequence: CDR1 SGHNT, CDR2 YENEEA. Trimming shortened V by 5 bases and J by 1 base, and 17 bases separated the two germline ends. This CDR3 reads CASSVRGAGGTNEKLFF. CDR3 sequence (DNA): TGTGCCAGCAGCGTTCGTGGGGCGGGTGGAACTAATGAAAAACTGTTTTTT.

The rearrangement uses TRBV10-2 and TRBJ1-4, with 9 nucleotides matching TRBD1. This CDR3 has 14 amino acids. CDR1 is WSHSY and CDR2 is SAAADI in the germline V gene. With V trimmed by 4 bases and J by 10 bases, 7 bases remained unmatched. The CDR3 protein is CASSGDREGVKLFF. The CDR3 DNA follows: TGCGCCAGCAGTGGGGACAGGGAGGGAGTAAAACTGTTTTTT.

J is TRBJ1-1 and V is TRBV18; maybe TRBD1 (5 bases). CDR3 length: 15 residues. Germline assignment: CDR1 KGHSH and CDR2 LQKENI. V lost 1 base and J 1 base, leaving 10 bases between the germline ends. CDR3 in amino acids: CASSPRGTANTEAFF. The CDR3 coding sequence is TGTGCCAGCTCACCACGTGGGACGGCGAACACTGAAGCTTTCTTT.

The J gene is TRBJ1-1, the V gene TRBV5-1; D not certain. The V gene's germline CDR1 is SGHRS and CDR2 YFSETQ. The CDR3 is 16 amino acids. Trimming cost V 0 bases and J 0 bases, with 12 bases left between them. The CDR3 reads CASSLERSGMNTEAFF. CDR3 bases: TGCGCCAGCAGCTTGGAGCGTTCGGGGATGAACACTGAAGCTTTCTTT.

The V and J genes are TRBV18 and TRBJ2-7; 9 positions match TRBD1. This CDR3 contains 15 residues. V was clipped by 4 bases and J by 5 bases; unmatched bases: 9. From germline, CDR1 is KGHSH and CDR2 LQKENI. The DNA of the CDR3 is TGTGCCAGCTCACTACCGGGACAGGGATCCCACGAGCAGTACTTC. Translation gives CASSLPGQGSHEQYF.

The chain has TRBV9 and TRBJ1-2; D call uncertain. Germline V lookup: CDR1 SGDLS, CDR2 YYNGEE. The V and J ends lost 4 bases and 3 bases respectively, with 16 bases between them. The CDR3 has 15 amino acids. For the CDR3, the DNA is TGTGCCAGCAGCTCGATTTTGGACCGGGACTATGGCTACACCTTC. Translation: CASSSILDRDYGYTF. Based on the CDR3 plus reference TRBV9 and TRBJ1-2, the full variable domain is DSGVTQTPKHLITATGQRVTLRCSPRSGDLSVYWYQQSLDQGLQFLIQYYNGEERAKGNILERFSAQQFPDLHSELNLSSLELGDSALYFCASSSILDRDYGYTFGSGTRLTVV.

This clone was detected a few times. This chain connects TRBV19 to TRBJ2-1; possibly TRBD2 for D (5 bases). Trimming took off 3 bases at V and 0 bases at J, with 12 bases between the two ends. The CDR3 has 16 residues. Germline V gene lookup returns CDR1 LNHDA and CDR2 SQIVND (reference sequence). This CDR3 is CASSMVGLSSYNEQFF. CDR3 in DNA: TGTGCCAGTAGTATGGTCGGACTGAGCTCCTACAATGAGCAGTTCTTC.

This clone was seen only a few times. A read error may produce the germline difference seen at one junction end. The V gene is TRBV6-8, the J gene TRBJ2-1; possibly TRBD1 or TRBD2 for D (6 bases each). The CDR3 extends over 15 amino acids. Germline V gene sequence: CDR1 MNHGY, CDR2 SAAAGT. Written as DNA, the CDR3 is TGTGTCAGCAGTTACCGGGGGCCGGGCTACAATGAGCAGTTCTTC. Its protein product is CVSSYRGPGYNEQFF.

The chain has TRBV19 and TRBJ2-7, with no clear D. Germline assignment: CDR1 LNHDA and CDR2 SQIVND (reference sequence). The germline V and J ends were trimmed by 2 bases and 0 bases, with 5 bases remaining between them. There are 13 residues in the CDR3. The CDR3 loop is CASSIRFSYEQYF. In DNA, the CDR3 is TGTGCCAGTAGTATAAGGTTCTCCTACGAGCAGTACTTC. The whole variable domain, filled in from reference TRBV19 and TRBJ2-7, reads DGGITQSPKYLFRKEGQNVTLSCEQNLNHDAMYWYRQDPGQGLRLIYYSQIVNDFQKGDIAEGYSVSREKKESFPLTVTSAQKNPTAFYLCASSIRFSYEQYFGPGTRLTVT.

The genes are TRBV19 and TRBJ2-2; 10 bases line up with TRBD1. V dropped 10 bases and J dropped 1; count of bases not matched to a gene: 15. The germline gives CDR1 LNHDA, CDR2 SQIVND (reference sequence). The CDR3 has 18 residues. CDR3 in DNA: TGTGCCACTCCCCCCCGACAGGGGGCATATGAGAACACCGGGGAGCTGTTTTTT. It codes for CATPPRQGAYENTGELFF. Looking up the rest from reference TRBV19 and TRBJ2-2 gives the full variable domain: DGGITQSPKYLFRKEGQNVTLSCEQNLNHDAMYWYRQDPGQGLRLIYYSQIVNDFQKGDIAEGYSVSREKKESFPLTVTSAQKNPTAFYLCATPPRQGAYENTGELFFGEGSRLTVL.

This clone was observed a single time. V gene TRBV7-1 combines with J gene TRBJ2-5; unclear D gene. TRBV7-1 is treated as an ORF (open reading frame) with a function not yet certain. V lost 5 bases, J lost 4 bases, and 14 bases lay in between. The CDR3 is 14 residues long. CDR3 bases: TGTGCCAGCAGCAGAATGGGGTTACGAGAGACCCAGTACTTC. Amino acid sequence: CASSRMGLRETQYF.

The chain carries TRBV6-8 and TRBJ1-5; D is unresolved. Trimming took off 6 bases at V and 0 bases at J, with 18 bases between the two ends. CDR3 size: 17 residues. CDR1 is MNHGY, CDR2 SAAAGT, per germline. CDR3 DNA sequence: TGTGCCAGCAGCCGTACACCTCGGTTAGATAGCAATCAGCCCCAGCATTTT. It specifies CASSRTPRLDSNQPQHF.

The CDR3 DNA sequence: TGTGCCAGCCGGGGGACAGGGAGTTCACCCCTCCACTTT. Translation gives CASRGTGSSPLHF. V gene TRBV18 combines with J gene TRBJ1-6; 9 positions match TRBD1. CDR3 length equals 13 residues. Germline-derived CDR1 and CDR2 are KGHSH and LQKENI. The ends lost 8 bases at V and 9 bases at J; junction bases unmatched: 5. The entire variable domain, with the rest obtained from reference TRBV18 and TRBJ1-6, is as follows: NAGVMQNPRHLVRRRGQEARLRCSPMKGHSHVYWYRQLPEEGLKFMVYLQKENIIDESGMPKERFSAEFPKEGPSILRIQQVVRGDSAAYFCASRGTGSSPLHFGNGTRLTVT.

The rearrangement uses TRBV12-5 and TRBJ2-2, with 8 bases that match TRBD2. This CDR3 region has 13 residues. In germline, CDR1 is LGHNT, CDR2 FRNRAP. CDR3 DNA: TGTGCCACCACGGGACTAGTAACCGGGGAGCTGTTTTTT. This sequence encodes CATTGLVTGELFF.